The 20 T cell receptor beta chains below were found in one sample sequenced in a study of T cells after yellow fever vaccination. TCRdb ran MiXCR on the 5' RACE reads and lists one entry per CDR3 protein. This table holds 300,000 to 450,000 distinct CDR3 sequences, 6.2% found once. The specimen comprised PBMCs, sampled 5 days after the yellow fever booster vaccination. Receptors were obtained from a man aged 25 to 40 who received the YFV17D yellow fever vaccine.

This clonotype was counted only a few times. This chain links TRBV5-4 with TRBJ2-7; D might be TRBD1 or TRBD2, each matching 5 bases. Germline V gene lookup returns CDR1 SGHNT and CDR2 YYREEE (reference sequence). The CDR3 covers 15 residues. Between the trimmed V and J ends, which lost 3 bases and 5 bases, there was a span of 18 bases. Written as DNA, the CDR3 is TGTGCCAGCAGCTCGGAATGGGACCGAGAGGACGAGCAGTACTTC. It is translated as CASSSEWDREDEQYF.

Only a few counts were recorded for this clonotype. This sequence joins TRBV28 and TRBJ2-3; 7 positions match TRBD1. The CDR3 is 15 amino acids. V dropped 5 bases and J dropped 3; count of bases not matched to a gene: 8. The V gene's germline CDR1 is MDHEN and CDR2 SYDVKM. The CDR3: CASSPYRGETDTQYF. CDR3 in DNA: TGTGCCAGCAGTCCTTACAGGGGAGAGACAGATACGCAGTATTTT.

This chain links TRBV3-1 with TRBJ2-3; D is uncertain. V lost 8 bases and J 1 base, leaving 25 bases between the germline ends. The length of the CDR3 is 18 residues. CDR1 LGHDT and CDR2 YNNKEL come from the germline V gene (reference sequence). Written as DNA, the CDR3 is TGTGCCAGCTGTTTCAGGTTACAGCGATCGTTGGGCACAGATACGCAGTATTTT. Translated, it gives CASCFRLQRSLGTDTQYF.

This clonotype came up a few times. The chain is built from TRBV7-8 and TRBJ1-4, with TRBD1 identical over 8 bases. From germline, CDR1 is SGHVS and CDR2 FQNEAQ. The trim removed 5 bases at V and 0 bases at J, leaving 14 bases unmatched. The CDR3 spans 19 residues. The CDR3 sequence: CASSPFTWTGKATNEKLFF. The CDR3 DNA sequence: TGTGCCAGCAGCCCGTTTACCTGGACAGGGAAGGCAACTAATGAAAAACTGTTTTTT.

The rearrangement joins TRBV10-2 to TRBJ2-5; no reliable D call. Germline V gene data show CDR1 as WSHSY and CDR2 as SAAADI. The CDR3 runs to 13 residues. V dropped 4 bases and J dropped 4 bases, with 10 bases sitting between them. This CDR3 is CASSAEVRETQYF. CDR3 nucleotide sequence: TGCGCCAGCAGTGCCGAGGTCCGAGAGACCCAGTACTTC.

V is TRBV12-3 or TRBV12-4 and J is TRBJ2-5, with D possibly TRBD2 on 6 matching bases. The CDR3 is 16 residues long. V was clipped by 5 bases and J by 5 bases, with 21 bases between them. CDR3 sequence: CASSPDGLRSGETQYF. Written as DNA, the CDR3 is TGTGCCAGCAGTCCCGACGGACTCAGAAGCGGGGAGACCCAGTACTTC.

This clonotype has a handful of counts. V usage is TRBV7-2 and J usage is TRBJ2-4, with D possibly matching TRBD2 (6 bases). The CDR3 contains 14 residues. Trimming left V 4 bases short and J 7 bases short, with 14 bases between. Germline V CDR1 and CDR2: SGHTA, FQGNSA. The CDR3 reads CASSSSNRGNIQYF. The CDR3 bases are TGTGCCAGCAGCTCATCTAATCGGGGGAACATTCAGTACTTC.

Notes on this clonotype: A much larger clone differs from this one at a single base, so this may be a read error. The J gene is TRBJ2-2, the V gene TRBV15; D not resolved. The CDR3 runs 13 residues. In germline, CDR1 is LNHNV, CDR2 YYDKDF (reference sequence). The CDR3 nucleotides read TGTGCCACCAACATGGAAAACACCGGGCAGCTGTTTTTT. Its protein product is CATNMENTGQLFF.

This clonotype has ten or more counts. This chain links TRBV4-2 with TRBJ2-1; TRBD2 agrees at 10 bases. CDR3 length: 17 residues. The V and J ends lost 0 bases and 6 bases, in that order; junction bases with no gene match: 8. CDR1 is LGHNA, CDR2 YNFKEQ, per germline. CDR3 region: CASSQELTASGSNEQFF. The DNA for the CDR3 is TGTGCCAGCAGCCAAGAACTAACGGCTAGCGGGAGCAATGAGCAGTTCTTC.

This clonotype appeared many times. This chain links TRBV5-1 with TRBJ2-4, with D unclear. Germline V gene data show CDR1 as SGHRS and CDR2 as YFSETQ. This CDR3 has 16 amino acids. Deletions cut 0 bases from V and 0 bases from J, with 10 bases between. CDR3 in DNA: TGCGCCAGCAGCTTGGGAGAAGCCCTAGCCAAAAACATTCAGTACTTC. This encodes CASSLGEALAKNIQYF.

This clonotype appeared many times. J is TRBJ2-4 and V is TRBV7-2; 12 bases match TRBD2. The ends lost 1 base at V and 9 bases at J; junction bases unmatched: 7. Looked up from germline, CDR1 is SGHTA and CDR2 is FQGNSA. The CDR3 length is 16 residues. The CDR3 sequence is CASSLGLAGVGGIQYF. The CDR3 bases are TGTGCCAGCAGCTTAGGACTAGCGGGAGTTGGTGGCATTCAGTACTTC.

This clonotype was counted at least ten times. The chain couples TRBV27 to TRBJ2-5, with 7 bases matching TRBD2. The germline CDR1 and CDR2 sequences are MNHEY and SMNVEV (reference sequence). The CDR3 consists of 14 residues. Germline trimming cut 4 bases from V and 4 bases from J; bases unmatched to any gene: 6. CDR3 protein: CASSSDWGGETQYF. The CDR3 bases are TGTGCCAGCAGTTCAGACTGGGGGGGAGAGACCCAGTACTTC.

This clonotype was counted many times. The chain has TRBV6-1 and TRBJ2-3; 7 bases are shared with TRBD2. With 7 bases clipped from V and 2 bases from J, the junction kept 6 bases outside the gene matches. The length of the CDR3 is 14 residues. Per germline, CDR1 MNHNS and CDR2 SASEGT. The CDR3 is CASMSLAATDTQYF. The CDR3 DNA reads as TGTGCCAGCATGTCGCTAGCGGCCACAGATACGCAGTATTTT.

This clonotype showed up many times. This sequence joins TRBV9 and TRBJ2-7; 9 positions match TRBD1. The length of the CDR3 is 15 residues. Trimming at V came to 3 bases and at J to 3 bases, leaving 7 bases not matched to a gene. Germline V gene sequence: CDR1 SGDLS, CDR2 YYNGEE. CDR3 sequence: CASSARQGEDYEQYF. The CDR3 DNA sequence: TGTGCCAGCAGCGCCCGACAGGGGGAGGACTACGAGCAGTACTTC.

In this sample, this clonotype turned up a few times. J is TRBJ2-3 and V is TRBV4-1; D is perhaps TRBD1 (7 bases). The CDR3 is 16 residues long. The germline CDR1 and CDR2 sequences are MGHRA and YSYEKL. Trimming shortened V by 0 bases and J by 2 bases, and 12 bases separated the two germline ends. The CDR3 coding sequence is TGCGCCAGCAGCCAAGATGGAGGGGGCTACACAGATACGCAGTATTTT. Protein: CASSQDGGGYTDTQYF.

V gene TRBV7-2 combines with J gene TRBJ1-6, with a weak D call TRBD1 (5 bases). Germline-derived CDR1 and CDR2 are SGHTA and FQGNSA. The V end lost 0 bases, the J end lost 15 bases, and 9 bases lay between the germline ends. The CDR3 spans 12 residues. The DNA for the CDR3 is TGTGCCAGCAGCTTAGCGGGACCGATCCTCCACTTT. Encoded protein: CASSLAGPILHF.

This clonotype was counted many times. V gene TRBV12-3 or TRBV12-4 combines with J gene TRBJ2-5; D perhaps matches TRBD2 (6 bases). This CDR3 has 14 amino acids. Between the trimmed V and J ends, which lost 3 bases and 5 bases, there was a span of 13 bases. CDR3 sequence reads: CASSLGRDSETQYF. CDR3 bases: TGTGCCAGCAGTTTGGGGCGGGACTCGGAGACCCAGTACTTC.

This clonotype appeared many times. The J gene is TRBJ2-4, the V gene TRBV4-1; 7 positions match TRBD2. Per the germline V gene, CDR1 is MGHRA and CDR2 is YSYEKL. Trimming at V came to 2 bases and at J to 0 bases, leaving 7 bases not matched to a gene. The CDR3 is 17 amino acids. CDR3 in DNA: TGCGCCAGCAGCCAATCCGGGACTACCATAGCCAAAAACATTCAGTACTTC. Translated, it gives CASSQSGTTIAKNIQYF.

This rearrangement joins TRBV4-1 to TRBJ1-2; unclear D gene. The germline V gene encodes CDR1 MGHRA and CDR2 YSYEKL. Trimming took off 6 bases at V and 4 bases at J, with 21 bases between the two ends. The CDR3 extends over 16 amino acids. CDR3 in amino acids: CASSHGAGPSLYGYTF. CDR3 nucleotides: TGCGCCAGCAGTCACGGAGCAGGCCCATCGCTCTATGGCTACACCTTC.

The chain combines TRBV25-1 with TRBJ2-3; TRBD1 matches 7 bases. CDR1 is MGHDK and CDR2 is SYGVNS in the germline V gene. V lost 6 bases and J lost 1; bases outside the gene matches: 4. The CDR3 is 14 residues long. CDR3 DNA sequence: TGTGCCAGCAGGACAGGGAAGGGCACAGATACGCAGTATTTT. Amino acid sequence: CASRTGKGTDTQYF.